Presented here are 10 T cell receptor beta chains from one specimen sequenced in a study of T-cell memory formation after mild COVID-19. TCRdb passed the 5' RACE reads through MiXCR, listing each CDR3 protein once. The repertoire holds approximately 250,000 distinct CDR3 sequences, with around 15% as singletons. The material sequenced was PBMCs or a T cell subset sorted from them (not recorded which). All receptors come from a young man who had mild COVID-19 (a few samples of this study predate the infection). Cell type and time point are not known.

This clonotype showed up just a few times. This rearrangement joins TRBV7-2 to TRBJ1-4, with D perhaps TRBD1 (5 bases). Germline V gene sequence: CDR1 SGHTA, CDR2 FQGNSA. The length of the CDR3 is 16 residues. Trimming removed 5 bases from V and 8 bases from J, with 21 bases in between. For the CDR3, the DNA is TGTGCCAGCAGCCCACGGGTGGGTGGTGCAGGGGAAAAACTGTTTTTT. Its translation is CASSPRVGGAGEKLFF.

The rearrangement joins TRBV9 to TRBJ2-2; 10 nucleotides align to TRBD2. V lost 0 bases to trimming and J lost 6 bases; unmatched junction nucleotides: 2. CDR1 is SGDLS, CDR2 YYNGEE, per germline. The CDR3 is made up of 15 amino acids. As DNA, the CDR3 is TGTGCCAGCAGCGTAGATGGACTAGCGGCCGGGGAGCTGTTTTTT. As protein: CASSVDGLAAGELFF.

This clonotype was observed a handful of times. The chain uses TRBV5-6 and TRBJ2-2; D is ambiguous. Germline CDR1 and CDR2: SGHDT and YYEEEE. This CDR3 has 13 amino acids. Trimming took off 1 base at V and 5 bases at J, with 6 bases between the two ends. The CDR3 DNA sequence: TGTGCCAGCAGCTTGAGGGTTACCGGGGAGCTGTTTTTT. This codes for CASSLRVTGELFF. Looking up the rest from reference TRBV5-6 and TRBJ2-2 gives the full variable domain: DAGVTQSPTHLIKTRGQQVTLRCSPKSGHDTVSWYQQALGQGPQFIFQYYEEEERQRGNFPDRFSGHQFPNYSSELNVNALLLGDSALYLCASSLRVTGELFFGEGSRLTVL.

The chain couples TRBV6-5 to TRBJ2-7; no clear D. The V end lost 0 bases, the J end lost 2 bases, and 5 bases lay between the germline ends. The CDR3 covers 13 residues. Germline-derived CDR1 and CDR2 are MNHEY and SVGAGI. CDR3 in amino acids: CASSYSSAYEQYF. Written as DNA, the CDR3 is TGTGCCAGCAGTTACTCTTCAGCCTACGAGCAGTACTTC.

This clonotype was observed at least ten times. The chain employs TRBV3-1 and TRBJ1-2, with D possibly TRBD1 on 5 matching bases. The V and J ends lost 4 bases and 0 bases respectively, with 15 bases between them. This CDR3 has 16 residues. Germline values: CDR1 LGHDT, CDR2 YNNKEL (reference sequence). CDR3 sequence: CASSRSIGGANYGYTF. The CDR3 DNA is TGTGCCAGCAGCCGATCGATCGGGGGAGCTAACTATGGCTACACCTTC.

This clonotype was counted between two and nine times. The V gene is TRBV7-2, the J gene TRBJ2-5; D gene uncertain. The germline V gene has CDR1 SGHTA and CDR2 FQGNSA. This CDR3 spans 13 amino acids. Trimming took 3 bases from V and 5 from J, leaving 10 bases between them. CDR3 loop: CASSFRNFETQYF. The CDR3, as DNA: TGTGCCAGCAGCTTTAGGAATTTTGAGACCCAGTACTTC.

V and J are TRBV27 and TRBJ2-7; D might be TRBD2 (5 bases). Trimming took off 5 bases at V and 1 base at J, with 21 bases between the two ends. This CDR3 contains 17 residues. Germline lookup yields CDR1 MNHEY and CDR2 SMNVEV (reference sequence). The CDR3 DNA is TGTGCCAGCAGTCCCCTCACGGGTGGCGGGCCGTCCTACGAGCAGTACTTC. As protein: CASSPLTGGGPSYEQYF.

Concerning this clonotype: A read error may account for a junction end that differs from germline. This chain links TRBV11-2 with TRBJ2-3; 13 bases line up with TRBD2. The length of the CDR3 is 15 residues. CDR1 and CDR2 from the germline V gene are SGHAT and FQNNGV. The CDR3 loop reads CASSLDPKTSGGMHF. In DNA form, the CDR3 reads TGTGCCAGCAGCTTAGATCCCAAGACTAGCGGGGGGATGCATTTT.

The CDR3 is CASSQGPTNTEAFF. The CDR3 DNA sequence: TGCGCCAGCAGCCAAGGACCGACGAACACTGAAGCTTTCTTT. The V gene is TRBV5-1, the J gene TRBJ1-1; no definite D call. The germline V gene has CDR1 SGHRS and CDR2 YFSETQ. Trimming cost V 4 bases and J 1 base, with 11 bases left between them. CDR3 length: 14 residues.

This clonotype was seen only a few times. The gene calls are TRBV7-2 and TRBJ2-5; 7 bases align to TRBD1. V was pared by 3 bases and J by 1 base, with 5 bases of the junction left unmatched. Germline CDR1 SGHTA, CDR2 FQGNSA. This CDR3 has 15 amino acids. CDR3 bases: TGTGCCAGCAGCTTCCCGACAGGGCGCCAAGAGACCCAGTACTTC. Translating it yields CASSFPTGRQETQYF.